This T cell receptor (beta chain) is from a study of blood T cell repertoires in COVID-19. On the study more broadly: The United States, Italy and Spain supplied acute and convalescent COVID-19 samples. From T cells, B-cell-depleted T cells, or PBMCs came the material, which was cDNA or gDNA.

In the authors' workflow: Scientists estimated how many nucleated cells there were by amplifying reference gene primers. Produced via immunoSEQ multiplex PCR; TCRdb's table is partial and in-frame only. From that table come the V and J calls and clone size; the DNA was used to work out D and trimming. The sample gives 100,000 to 120,000 clones, 75% to 80% of which show up once; approximately 16% is in the top ten. The CDR3 contains 16 residues. CDR1 and CDR2 (germline): ENHRY, SYGVKD. V gave up 10 bases and J gave up 5 bases; unmatched junction bases: 12. This sequence was found in an elderly woman with active or convalescent COVID-19. This chain joins TRBV10-3 and TRBJ2-5, with 14 nucleotides matching TRBD2. Sequencing input: peripheral blood. This CDR3 reads CATKTGTSGRQETQYF. In DNA, the CDR3 is TGTGCCACCAAGACTGGGACTAGCGGGAGACAGGAGACCCAGTACTTC.